Following are 13 T cell receptor beta chains from one sample sequenced in a study of lymphopenia after photon versus proton radiotherapy. Libraries were prepared by immunoSEQ multiplex PCR; TCRdb keeps only in-frame clonotypes and omits some of them. The profile covers tens of thousands of clones, with more than 70% appearing a single time and roughly 1.4% taken by the ten largest. Here the sequenced sample was peripheral blood, taken from a patient treated with proton-based radiotherapy. All receptors come from a man in his 60s with pancreatic cancer.

V usage is TRBV28 and J usage is TRBJ1-5; the match to TRBD1 covers 8 bases. With 6 bases clipped from V and 9 bases from J, the junction kept 19 bases outside the gene matches. CDR3 size: 17 residues. Germline V gene data show CDR1 as MDHEN and CDR2 as SYDVKM. The CDR3 bases are TGTGCCAGCAGATCGCGTTCGGGACAGGTTGGCATTGGGCCCCAGCATTTT. This gives the protein CASRSRSGQVGIGPQHF.

The gene calls are TRBV5-6 and TRBJ2-5; TRBD1 might be the D (6 bases). V was shortened by 2 bases and J by 5 bases, with 13 bases between the two germline ends. CDR3 length equals 14 residues. Germline V gene lookup returns CDR1 SGHDT and CDR2 YYEEEE. The CDR3 protein is CASSLGTNTETQYF. The CDR3 nucleotides read TGTGCCAGCAGCTTAGGGACAAACACGGAGACCCAGTACTTC.

The V call is TRBV11-3, the J call TRBJ2-3, with 9 bases that match TRBD2. Unmatched junction bases numbered 10, after V lost 5 bases and J lost 7 bases. The CDR3 is made up of 15 amino acids. Germline CDR1 SGHNT, CDR2 YENEEA. CDR3 coding DNA: TGTGCCAGCAGCGTACTAGCGGGCCCCATGAATACGCAGTATTTT. As protein: CASSVLAGPMNTQYF.

The V call is TRBV9, the J call TRBJ1-4; tentatively, D is TRBD1 (6 bases). Germline lookup yields CDR1 SGDLS and CDR2 YYNGEE. CDR3 length: 14 residues. V lost 2 bases and J 7 bases, leaving 12 bases between the germline ends. The CDR3 here is CASSVGMGAEKLFF. In DNA form, the CDR3 reads TGTGCCAGCAGCGTGGGTATGGGGGCTGAAAAACTGTTTTTT.

The CDR3 here is CAWRGSSRGLGQYF. CDR3 coding DNA: TGTGCCTGGAGGGGGAGTTCGAGGGGCCTAGGGCAGTACTTC. The V call is TRBV30, the J call TRBJ2-7; D may match TRBD1 or TRBD2 (5 bases each). Germline CDR1 GTSNPN, CDR2 SVGIG (reference sequence). V was shortened by 3 bases and J by 9 bases, with 21 bases between the two germline ends. The CDR3 extends over 14 amino acids. Drawing the rest from reference TRBV30 and TRBJ2-7, the complete variable domain is SQTIHQWPATLVQPVGSPLSLECTVEGTSNPNLYWYRQAAGRGLQLLFYSVGIGQISSEVPQNLSASRPQDRQFILSSKKLLLSDSGFYLCAWRGSSRGLGQYFGPGTRLTVT.

The chain joins TRBV10-3 to TRBJ2-2, with 10 nucleotides matching TRBD2. With 5 bases clipped from V and 2 bases from J, the junction kept 8 bases outside the gene matches. Germline CDR1 ENHRY, CDR2 SYGVKD. This CDR3 region has 17 residues. CDR3 in amino acids: CAISRLAGDLNTGELFF. The CDR3 DNA reads as TGTGCCATCAGTCGGCTAGCGGGGGATTTAAACACCGGGGAGCTGTTTTTT.

The chain combines TRBV6-1 with TRBJ2-5, with 8 bases identical to TRBD2. The V and J ends lost 1 base and 2 bases, in that order; junction bases with no gene match: 15. The CDR3 runs 19 residues. Germline CDR1 reads MNHNS; CDR2 reads SASEGT. This CDR3 is CASSEVREGHSPLQETQYF. The CDR3 nucleotides are TGTGCCAGCAGTGAAGTTCGGGAGGGCCACTCCCCTCTACAAGAGACCCAGTACTTC.

The rearrangement joins TRBV5-1 to TRBJ2-1; 13 bases align to TRBD2. The CDR3 runs to 15 residues. The V gene end was trimmed by 0 bases and the J gene end by 6 bases; junction bases not matched to a gene: 0. The V gene's germline CDR1 is SGHRS and CDR2 YFSETQ. The CDR3 reads CASSLGLAGGNEQFF. CDR3 DNA sequence: TGCGCCAGCAGCTTGGGACTAGCGGGAGGCAATGAGCAGTTCTTC. Full variable domain (missing parts from reference TRBV5-1 and TRBJ2-1): KAGVTQTPRYLIKTRGQQVTLSCSPISGHRSVSWYQQTPGQGLQFLFEYFSETQRNKGNFPGRFSGRQFSNSRSEMNVSTLELGDSALYLCASSLGLAGGNEQFFGPGTRLTVL.

The gene calls are TRBV6-4 and TRBJ2-1; 11 bases align to TRBD2. Germline lookup yields CDR1 MRHNA and CDR2 SNTAGT. The V segment lost 0 bases and the J segment 4 bases; nucleotides outside the gene matches: 17. This CDR3 is built from 21 residues. CDR3 sequence: CASSDSMPGLAEIKSYNEQFF. The CDR3 nucleotides read TGTGCCAGCAGTGACTCGATGCCGGGACTAGCGGAGATAAAGAGTTACAATGAGCAGTTCTTC.

This clone was counted once. CDR3 residues: CASSSGQGNGEKLFF. DNA for the CDR3: TGTGCCAGCAGCTCTGGACAGGGTAACGGAGAAAAACTGTTTTTT. The chain joins TRBV7-9 to TRBJ1-4, with 8 nucleotides matching TRBD1. Germline V lookup: CDR1 SEHNR, CDR2 FQNEAQ (reference sequence). This CDR3 contains 15 residues. V lost 4 bases to trimming and J lost 8 bases; unmatched junction nucleotides: 9.

This clone has just a few counts. The V call is TRBV2, the J call TRBJ2-5; D may be TRBD2 (5 bases). Trimming took 8 bases from V and 3 from J, leaving 13 bases between them. CDR1 SNHLY and CDR2 FYNNEI come from the germline V gene. The CDR3 is 13 residues long. The CDR3 bases are TGTGCCAGCGCGCTAGCCCTGAAAGAGACCCAGTACTTC. It specifies CASALALKETQYF. The complete variable domain, with remaining parts taken from reference TRBV2 and TRBJ2-5, reads EPEVTQTPSHQVTQMGQEVILRCVPISNHLYFYWYRQILGQKVEFLVSFYNNEISEKSEIFDDQFSVERPDGSNFTLKIRSTKLEDSAMYFCASALALKETQYFGPGTRLLVL.

This clone appeared a single time. The chain joins TRBV29-1 to TRBJ1-1; unclear D gene. The CDR3 sequence is 13 residues long. Trimming shortened V by 6 bases and J by 1 base, and 12 bases separated the two germline ends. Per the germline V gene, CDR1 is SQVTM and CDR2 is ANQGSEA. The CDR3 is CSVVRRWNTEAFF. CDR3 coding DNA: TGCAGCGTCGTGAGAAGGTGGAACACTGAAGCTTTCTTT.

The J gene is TRBJ1-1, the V gene TRBV4-2; D is ambiguous. This CDR3 is built from 15 residues. Germline values: CDR1 LGHNA, CDR2 YNFKEQ. Trimming shortened V by 2 bases and J by 0 bases, and 10 bases separated the two germline ends. The CDR3 DNA sequence: TGTGCCAGCAGCCAACGGTCTGCCCTGAACACTGAAGCTTTCTTT. Protein: CASSQRSALNTEAFF.